These 4 T cell receptor beta chains came from one sample sequenced in a study of T cell responses to AZD1222 COVID-19 vaccine. Here immunoSEQ multiplex PCR was the method, and the copy in TCRdb shows in-frame clones only, minus some. The sample comprises about 130,000 clones, 90% to 95% of which are singletons, and 6.5% to 8% rests with the top ten. The input for sequencing was peripheral blood, taken 28 days after the second AZD1222 dose. These receptors all stem from an adult who received the AZD1222 COVID-19 vaccine.

V and J are TRBV7-9 and TRBJ1-1, with D uncertain. Germline loops: CDR1 SEHNR, CDR2 FQNEAQ (reference sequence). The length of the CDR3 is 15 residues. The ends were cut back, 5 bases at V and 3 bases at J, with 16 bases in the middle. The DNA for the CDR3 is TGTGCCAGCAGCCCACCTGATAACTGGGACACTGAAGCTTTCTTT. Its translation is CASSPPDNWDTEAFF.

J is TRBJ1-1 and V is TRBV6-1; maybe TRBD1 (5 bases). Trimming left V 3 bases short and J 1 base short, with 12 bases between. Germline V gene lookup returns CDR1 MNHNS and CDR2 SASEGT. CDR3 length: 15 amino acids. CDR3 in amino acids: CASSDTGGPNTEAFF. The CDR3 nucleotides read TGTGCCAGCAGTGATACCGGGGGACCGAACACTGAAGCTTTCTTT.

The rearrangement uses TRBV5-5 and TRBJ1-3, with 8 bases fitting TRBD1. The CDR3 is 18 amino acids. Germline V gene lookup returns CDR1 SGHKS and CDR2 YYEKEE (reference sequence). V lost 2 bases, J lost 0 bases, and 10 bases stayed unmatched. DNA of the CDR3: TGTGCCAGCAGCTTAATGAGACAGGGGTCTTACTCTGGAAACACCATATATTTT. Its protein is CASSLMRQGSYSGNTIYF.

The sample holds one count of this clone. The CDR3 region is CASSPRTGGGGYTF. As DNA, the CDR3 is TGCGCCAGCAGCCCCCGGACAGGGGGGGGCGGCTACACCTTC. The chain is built from TRBV5-1 and TRBJ1-2; 10 positions match TRBD1. This CDR3 has 14 residues. Germline V gives CDR1 SGHRS, CDR2 YFSETQ. The V and J ends lost 4 bases and 8 bases, in that order; junction bases with no gene match: 8.